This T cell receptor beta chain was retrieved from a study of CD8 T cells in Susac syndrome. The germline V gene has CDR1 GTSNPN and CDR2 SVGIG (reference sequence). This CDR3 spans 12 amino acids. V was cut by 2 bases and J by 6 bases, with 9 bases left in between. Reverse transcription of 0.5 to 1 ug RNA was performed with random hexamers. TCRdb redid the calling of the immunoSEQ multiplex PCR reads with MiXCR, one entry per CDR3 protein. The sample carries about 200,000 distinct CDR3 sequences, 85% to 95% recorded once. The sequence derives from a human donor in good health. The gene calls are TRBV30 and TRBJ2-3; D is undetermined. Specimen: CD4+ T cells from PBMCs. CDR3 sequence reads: CAWSPPRDTQYF. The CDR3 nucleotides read TGTGCCTGGAGTCCCCCACGGGATACGCAGTATTTT.